The clone carrying this TCR beta chain was seen more than once but under ten times. Its specificity is unknown. Trimming removed 3 bases from V and 2 bases from J, with 22 bases in between. The CDR3 sequence is 18 residues long. These data are taken from a study of CD8+CD57+ T cells in acquired aplastic anemia. Overall study context: DNA from sorted CD4+ and CD8+ cells averaged roughly 3.2 ug. Reads per healthy sample averaged roughly 10 million (CD4+) and some 11 million (CD8+).

Study outcomes and limitations: Patients and controls shared about 30 CD8+ CDR3 sequences, which appeared highly expressed in patients and within their immunodominant clones.

Genomic DNA served as template for TCR beta VDJ and CDR3 profiling. TCRdb ran MiXCR on the reads and lists one entry per CDR3 protein. The table shows some 240,000 distinct CDR3 sequences, with 30% to 40% occurring only once. What was sequenced was sorted CD4+, CD8+, or CD8+CD57+ T cells (not recorded which) from PBMCs. The source of this sequence is a human donor in good health, serving as a control. The genes are TRBV12-3 or TRBV12-4 and TRBJ1-1; D is unclear. The CDR3 DNA follows: TGTGCCAGCAGTTTGGAGAATTGGGCGGGAGTGGGAAACACTGAAGCTTTCTTT. Amino acids: CASSLENWAGVGNTEAFF.